The T cell receptor beta chain under discussion was sequenced for a study of T cell changes during pregnancy in multiple sclerosis. The repertoire was sequenced with immunoSEQ multiplex PCR; TCRdb's copy has only in-frame clones and lacks some. Altogether 70,000 to 95,000 clones are present, almost 95% being singletons, with the ten largest covering about 2.4%. The CDR3 is made up of 15 amino acids. CDR1 is MNHEY, CDR2 SVGAGI, per germline. V shed 0 bases and J 5 bases; nucleotides not matched to a gene: 4. The rearrangement links TRBV6-5 to TRBJ1-2; 9 bases match TRBD1. The starting material was peripheral blood, obtained in the third trimester of pregnancy. The source of this sequence is a female donor with multiple sclerosis, enrolled in a pregnancy study. CDR3 sequence reads: CASSYSPGQGYGYTF. CDR3 nucleotides: TGTGCCAGCAGTTACTCACCGGGACAGGGATATGGCTACACCTTC.